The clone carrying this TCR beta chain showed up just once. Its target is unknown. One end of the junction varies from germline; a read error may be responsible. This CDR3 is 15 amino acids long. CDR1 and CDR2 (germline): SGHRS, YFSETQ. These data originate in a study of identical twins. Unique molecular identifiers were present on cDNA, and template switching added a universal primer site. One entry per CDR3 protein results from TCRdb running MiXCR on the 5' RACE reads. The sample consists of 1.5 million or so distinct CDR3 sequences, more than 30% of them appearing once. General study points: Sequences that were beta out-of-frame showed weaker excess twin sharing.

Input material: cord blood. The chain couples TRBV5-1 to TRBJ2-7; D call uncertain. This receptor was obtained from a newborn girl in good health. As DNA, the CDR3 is TGCGCCAGCGGCTTGGGTCCAGGACCTTCCTACGAGCAGTACTTC. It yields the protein CASGLGPGPSYEQYF.